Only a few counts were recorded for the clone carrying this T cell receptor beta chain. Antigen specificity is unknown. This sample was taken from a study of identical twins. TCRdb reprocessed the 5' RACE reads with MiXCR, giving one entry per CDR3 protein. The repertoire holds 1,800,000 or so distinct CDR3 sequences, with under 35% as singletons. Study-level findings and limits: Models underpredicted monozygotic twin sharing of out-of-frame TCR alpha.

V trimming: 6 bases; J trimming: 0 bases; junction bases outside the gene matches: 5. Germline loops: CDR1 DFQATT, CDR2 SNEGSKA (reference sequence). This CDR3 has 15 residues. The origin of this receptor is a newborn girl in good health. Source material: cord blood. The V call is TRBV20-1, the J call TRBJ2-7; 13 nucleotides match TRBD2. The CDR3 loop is CSARGTSGVSYEQYF. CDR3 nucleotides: TGCAGTGCCCGAGGGACTAGCGGGGTCTCCTACGAGCAGTACTTC.